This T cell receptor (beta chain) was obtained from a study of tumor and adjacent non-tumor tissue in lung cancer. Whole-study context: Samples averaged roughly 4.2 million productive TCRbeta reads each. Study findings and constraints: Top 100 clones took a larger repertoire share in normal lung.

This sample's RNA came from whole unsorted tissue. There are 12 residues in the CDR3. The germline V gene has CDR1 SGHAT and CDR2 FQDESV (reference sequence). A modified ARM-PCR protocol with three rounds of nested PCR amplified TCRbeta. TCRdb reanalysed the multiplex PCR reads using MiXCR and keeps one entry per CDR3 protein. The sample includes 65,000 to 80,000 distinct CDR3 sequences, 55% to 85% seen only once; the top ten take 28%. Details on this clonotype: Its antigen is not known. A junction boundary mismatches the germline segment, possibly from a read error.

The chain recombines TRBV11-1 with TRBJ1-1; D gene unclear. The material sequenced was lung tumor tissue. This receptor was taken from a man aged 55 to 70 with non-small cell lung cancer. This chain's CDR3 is CANSRDRGGAFF. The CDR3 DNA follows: TGTGCCAACAGCCGCGACCGAGGTGGAGCTTTCTTT.